The present TCR beta chain was sequenced within a study of beta chain features in type 1 diabetes. Study in general: Patients were similar to healthy donors in age and gender (as well as in cell yields).

Averaging roughly 120 mL, one heparinised blood draw came from each individual donor. Each of the CD4+ naive, central memory, regulatory and stem cell-like memory populations was sorted via CD45RO/CCR7/CD25/CD127/CD95/CD27. As concerns this clone: As yet, its antigen is unknown.

The ends were cut back, 7 bases at V and 4 bases at J, with 25 bases in the middle. CDR3 length equals 16 residues. CDR1 is GTSNPN and CDR2 is SVGIG in the germline V gene (reference sequence). Every bit of the isolated RNA underwent reverse transcription, so sequencing read expressed TCRB transcripts. Generated by immunoSEQ multiplex PCR, the TCRdb table keeps only in-frame clones and is missing some. The sample shows hundreds of thousands of clones, roughly 13% of them seen only once. Study-level results: Moderately but significantly shorter TCRB CDR3s were found in Type 1 diabetes patients in all four CD4+ subsets. Insertion counts at VDJ junctions were lower in type 1 diabetes patients, who also showed more deletions there.

The specimen was naive CD4+ T cells from blood. The source of this sequence is a man aged 18-30 years with type 1 diabetes. The rearrangement links TRBV30 to TRBJ1-1; tentatively, D is TRBD1 (5 bases). The CDR3 coding sequence is TGTGCCTCGGAGTTTACCGGGACGGGGATTGGCACTGAAGCTTTCTTT. Translated, it gives CASEFTGTGIGTEAFF.